The entry below describes one TCR beta chain. Methods used by the authors: For nucleated cells, counts were estimated from reference gene primer amplification. Generated by immunoSEQ multiplex PCR, the TCRdb table keeps only in-frame clones and is missing some. Clonal size and the V and J genes are those of that table, whereas D and trimming came from the DNA. The sample carries about 270,000 clones, approximately 89% recorded once. CDR1 MGHRA and CDR2 YSYEKL come from the germline V gene. V shed 1 base, J shed 3 bases, and the junction held 6 bases outside the gene matches. The CDR3 runs 15 residues. The sample is drawn from a study of blood T cell repertoires in COVID-19.

Sequencing input: peripheral blood. The chain has TRBV4-1 and TRBJ2-7; 7 bases line up with TRBD2. The receptor was isolated from a man aged 35-49 years with active or convalescent COVID-19. CDR3 bases: TGCGCCAGCAGCCAAGGGGCGGGAGTCGTCTACGAGCAGTACTTC. Translation gives CASSQGAGVVYEQYF.